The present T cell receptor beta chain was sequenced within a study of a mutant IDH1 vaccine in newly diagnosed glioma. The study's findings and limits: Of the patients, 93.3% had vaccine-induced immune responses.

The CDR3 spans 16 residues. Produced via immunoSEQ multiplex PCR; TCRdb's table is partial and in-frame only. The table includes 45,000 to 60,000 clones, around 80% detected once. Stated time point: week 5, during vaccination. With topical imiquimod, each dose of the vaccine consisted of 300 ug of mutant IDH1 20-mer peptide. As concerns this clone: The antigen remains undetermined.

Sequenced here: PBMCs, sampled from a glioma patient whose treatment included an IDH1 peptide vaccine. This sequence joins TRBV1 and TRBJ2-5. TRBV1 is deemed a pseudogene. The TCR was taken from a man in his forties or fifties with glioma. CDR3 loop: CTSSQDEVGDCETQYF. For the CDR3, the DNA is TGCACCAGCAGCCAAGATGAAGTAGGTGATTGTGAGACCCAGTACTTC.